Given below is one T cell receptor beta chain in context. Its specificity is not known. A junction boundary mismatches the germline segment, possibly from a read error. This entry belongs to a study of blood T cells in healthy people across ages. A second roughly 6 to 12 cycle PCR used barcoded and J-beta primers. Every sample returned 3 million or more CDR3-containing paired-end reads. TCRdb used MiXCR to reprocess the 5' RACE reads, holding one entry per CDR3 protein. In the table there are around 850,000 distinct CDR3 sequences, about 37% of which are singletons. Study findings and constraints: Naive T cell percentage showed a strong correlation with the diversity of TCR beta. The study lacked donor CMV status, which possibly confounded expanded clonotype changes. In older individuals, TCR beta diversity per million T cells was lower, falling roughly linearly with age.

CDR1 DFQATT and CDR2 SNEGSKA come from the germline V gene (reference sequence). The CDR3 has 14 amino acids. The sequenced sample was blood. This chain connects TRBV20-1 to TRBJ2-7; 7 positions agree with TRBD1. This receptor was obtained from a man younger than 35 in good health. The CDR3 protein is CCATGTANSYEQYF. The CDR3 DNA reads as TGCTGTGCCACCGGGACAGCTAACTCCTACGAGCAGTACTTC.